This record concerns one T cell receptor beta chain sequence. Its antigen remains unidentified. CDR1 is SGHTA and CDR2 is FQGNSA in the germline V gene. The CDR3 contains 16 residues. With V trimmed by 0 bases and J by 5 bases, 9 bases remained unmatched. The data stem from a study of blood T cell dynamics during melanoma immunotherapy. About the research overall: Standard first-line treatment here was pembrolizumab or nivolumab plus ipilimumab in metastatic melanoma. Notes on the study in general: PBMC repertoires of eventual disease-control patients split at W3 into clonality or diversity gains.

Documented time point: week 3, after first cycle of checkpoint inhibitor. Apart from a couple of fast progressors, RECIST 1.1 response was judged 12 weeks post-infusion. DNA loading was fixed at approximately 0.35 ug for all bulk PBMC samples. This table comes from immunoSEQ multiplex PCR, and its TCRdb copy is limited to in-frame clones, with some not included. This repertoire shows around 20,000 clones, 87% found once; its top ten account for under 9%. The receptor was derived from a human donor with melanoma. V is TRBV7-2 and J is TRBJ2-7, with TRBD1 identical over 8 bases. The sample in question was blood, obtained from a patient treated with checkpoint blockade. In DNA, the CDR3 is TGTGCCAGCAGCTTAGCAATTGGGACAGGCCAGGACGAGCAGTACTTC. Translating it yields CASSLAIGTGQDEQYF. Filled out from reference TRBV7-2 and TRBJ2-7, the complete variable domain reads GAGVSQSPSNKVTEKGKDVELRCDPISGHTALYWYRQSLGQGLEFLIYFQGNSAPDKSGLPSDRFSAERTGGSVSTLTIQRTQQEDSAVYLCASSLAIGTGQDEQYFGPGTRLTVT.